Below, one T cell receptor (beta chain) is given with its context. No antigen is known for it. The sample holds no much larger clone one base away, and base qualities are not on file. Based on the germline V gene, the CDR1 and CDR2 sequences are SQVTM and ANQGSEA. V loses 6 bases, J loses 0 bases, and the germline ends lie 15 bases apart. There are 16 amino acids in the CDR3, from cysteine to phenylalanine inclusive. The read is trimmed to its CDR3 DNA, 48 bases read in frame from base 1. The sample's time point label, in plain terms: persistent/refractory GD, antithyroid drugs over 5 years with positive TRAb. RNA was extracted from PBMCs in TRIzol for both TCR sequencing and RNA sequencing. Graves' disease was diagnosed according to American Thyroid Association guidelines. Patients were recruited from an endocrinology department in Xi'an, China. Each patient gave around 9 milliliters of peripheral blood, collected in an EDTA anticoagulant tube. Ficoll Paque Plus density gradient separation was used to isolate PBMCs, and no additional T cell sorting was done. An Agilent 2100 Bioanalyzer and agarose gel were used to check RNA quality, and a NanoDrop 2000 was used to measure RNA concentration.

The library relied on multiplex PCR. Sequencing used an Illumina HiSeq 4000. iRepertoire HTBI primers and Arm-PCR amplification of CDR3 regions were used to construct TCR beta libraries. Before sequencing, the PCR products underwent gel purification. The authors' analysis ran thus. A total of some 60 TRBV and some 15 TRBJ segments were identified across samples and were used for gene usage analysis of CDR3 amino acid clonotypes. COPE and FqMerger were used to merge the filtered high-quality paired reads into contigs. Contigs were aligned with BLAST to IMGT TRBV, TRBD and TRBJ reference genes, and CDR3 was defined per IMGT. Any clonotype with a frequency above 0.1% was classified as a highly expanded clone. Shannon entropy was used to measure repertoire diversity, and the Gini coefficient was used to measure V-J evenness. A clonotype found in more than one individual was treated as public. TCRdb redid the processing of the public reads, applying fastp at Q25 and MiXCR, and retained in-frame beta chains. Each CDR3 protein appears once, grouped with its most common genes and DNA. The V and J calls were not made by the authors but by TCRdb's processing. The sample records 500,000 to 800,000 distinct CDR3 sequences, around 30% of which are singletons. The top ten constitute about 40% of the sample.

The sample comes from a study of regulatory T cells in long-lasting Graves disease (dated by TCRdb to the early 2020s). About the full investigation: Persistent Graves' disease meant more than 5 years of antithyroid drug treatment with TSH receptor autoantibodies that stayed positive. Peripheral blood TCR sequencing and RNA sequencing compared persistent Graves' disease patients with newly diagnosed Graves' disease patients. The study was registered as a clinical trial and conducted in China. TCR sequencing covered 13 persistent and some 20 newly diagnosed Graves' disease patients, 33 samples in total. Persistent Graves' disease patients in the clinical cohort had taken antithyroid drugs for roughly ten years on average.

The full study reports these points: Preferential use of TRBV28, TRBJ1-2 and TRBJ2-5 was observed in persistent disease, whereas TRBV20-1 and TRBJ2-1 were favored in newly diagnosed disease. As a limitation, the authors acknowledged that the small sample size may reduce accuracy. Lower TCR Shannon entropy and fewer highly expanded clones were observed in persistent Graves' disease patients than in newly diagnosed patients, which suggested clonal expansion. The study examined only peripheral blood because the primary lesion, thyroid tissue, could not be accessed. Only the TCR beta chain was sequenced and analyzed. A larger number of public clonotypes was shared among persistent patients (approximately 3,000) than among newly diagnosed patients (around 890).

The receptor was derived from a female donor with Graves disease. The sequencing here drew on peripheral blood mononuclear cells (PBMCs), taken when the disease was refractory, from a patient treated with antithyroid drugs. The sequence links TRBV29-1 to TRBJ2-6, and TRBD2 may be the D gene, going by 5 matching bases. At the DNA level, the sequence is TGCAGCGTCTCCGGGGAAGTAAGCTCTGGGGCCAACGTCCTGACTTTC. Its protein is CSVSGEVSSGANVLTF.